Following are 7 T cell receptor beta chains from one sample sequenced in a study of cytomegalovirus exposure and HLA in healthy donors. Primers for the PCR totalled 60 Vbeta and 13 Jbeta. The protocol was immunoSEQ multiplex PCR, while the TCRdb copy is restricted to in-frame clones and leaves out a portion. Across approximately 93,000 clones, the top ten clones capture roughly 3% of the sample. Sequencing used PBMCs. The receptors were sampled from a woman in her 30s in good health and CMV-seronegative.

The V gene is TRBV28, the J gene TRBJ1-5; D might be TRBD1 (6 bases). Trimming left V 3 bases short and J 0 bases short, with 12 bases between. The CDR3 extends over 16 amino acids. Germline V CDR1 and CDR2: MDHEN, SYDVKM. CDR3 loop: CASSLAQGYSNQPQHF. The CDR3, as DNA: TGTGCCAGCAGTTTGGCACAGGGATATAGCAATCAGCCCCAGCATTTT.

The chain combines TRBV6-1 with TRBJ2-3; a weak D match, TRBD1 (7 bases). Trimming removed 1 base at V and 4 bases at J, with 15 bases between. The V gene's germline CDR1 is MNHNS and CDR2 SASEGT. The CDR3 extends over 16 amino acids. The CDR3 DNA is TGTGCCAGCAGTGAAGAGACAGGGTGGGGGGCAGATACGCAGTATTTT. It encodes CASSEETGWGADTQYF.

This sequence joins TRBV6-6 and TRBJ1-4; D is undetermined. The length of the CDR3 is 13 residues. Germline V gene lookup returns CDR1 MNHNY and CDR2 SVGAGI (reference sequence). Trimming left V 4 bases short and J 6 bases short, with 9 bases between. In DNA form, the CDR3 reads TGTGCCAGCAGTTCGGACTGGGATGAAAAACTGTTTTTT. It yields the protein CASSSDWDEKLFF.

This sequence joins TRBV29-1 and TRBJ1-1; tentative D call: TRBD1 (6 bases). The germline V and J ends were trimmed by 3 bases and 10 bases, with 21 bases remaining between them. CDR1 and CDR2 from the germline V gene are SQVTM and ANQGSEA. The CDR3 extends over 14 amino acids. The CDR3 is CSVEPPTGPYGAFF. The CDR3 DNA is TGCAGCGTTGAGCCACCCACAGGGCCGTACGGAGCTTTCTTT.

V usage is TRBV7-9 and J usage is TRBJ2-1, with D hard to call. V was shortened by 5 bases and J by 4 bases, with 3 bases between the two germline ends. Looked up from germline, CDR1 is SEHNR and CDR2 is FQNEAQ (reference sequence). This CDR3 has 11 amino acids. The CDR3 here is CASSPYNEQFF. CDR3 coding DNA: TGTGCCAGCAGCCCATACAATGAGCAGTTCTTC.

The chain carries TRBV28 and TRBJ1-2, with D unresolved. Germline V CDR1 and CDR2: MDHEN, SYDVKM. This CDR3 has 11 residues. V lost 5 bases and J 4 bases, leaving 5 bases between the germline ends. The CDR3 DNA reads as TGTGCCAGCAGTGGGAGCTATGGCTACACCTTC. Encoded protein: CASSGSYGYTF.

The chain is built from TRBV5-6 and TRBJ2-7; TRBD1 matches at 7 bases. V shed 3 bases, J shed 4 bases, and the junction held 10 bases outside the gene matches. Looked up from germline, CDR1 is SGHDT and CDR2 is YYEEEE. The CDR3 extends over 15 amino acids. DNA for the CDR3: TGTGCCAGCAGCTCACAGGGGATGGGCGTTTACGAGCAGTACTTC. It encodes CASSSQGMGVYEQYF.